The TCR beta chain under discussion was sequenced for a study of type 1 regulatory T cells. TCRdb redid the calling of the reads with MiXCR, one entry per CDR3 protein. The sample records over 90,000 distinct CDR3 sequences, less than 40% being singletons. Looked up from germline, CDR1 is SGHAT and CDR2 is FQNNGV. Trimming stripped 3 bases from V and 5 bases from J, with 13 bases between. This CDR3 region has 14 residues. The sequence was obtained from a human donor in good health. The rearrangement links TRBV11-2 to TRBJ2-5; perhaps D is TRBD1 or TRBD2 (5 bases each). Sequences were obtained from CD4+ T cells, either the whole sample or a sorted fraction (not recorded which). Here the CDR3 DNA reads TGTGCCAGCAGCTTTTCCGGGGCCGAGGAGACCCAGTACTTC. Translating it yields CASSFSGAEETQYF.